Listed here are 12 T cell receptor beta chains from one sample, sequenced in a study of T cell responses to AZD1222 COVID-19 vaccine (dated by TCRdb to about 2021). Read against the paper, the sample's time point label means: baseline before first vaccination. Libraries were constructed by the immunoSEQ multiplex PCR assay. Here the immuneACCESS table is served through TCRdb, limited to in-frame sequences with V and J called. Missing clones are a known gap in these copies; in checked studies unresolved V genes cover under half, and the rest lacks a known reason. Across this sample there are about 130,000 clones, with more than 85% seen only once. Jointly, the top ten make up approximately 9% of the sample. Sample: peripheral blood, taken on day 0 of AZD1222 vaccination. Every receptor here comes from an adult in good health.

This chain connects TRBV9 to TRBJ2-6; 7 nucleotides agree with TRBD1. Germline CDR1 is SGDLS and CDR2 is YYNGEE. This CDR3 has 19 amino acids. Trimming cost V 0 bases and J 2 bases; bases outside gene matches: 11. Here the CDR3 reads CASSVEKGQTFAGANVLTF. The CDR3 DNA sequence: TGTGCCAGCAGCGTAGAGAAGGGACAGACTTTTGCTGGGGCCAACGTCCTGACTTTC.

This chain links TRBV7-9 with TRBJ2-1; D may match TRBD1 or TRBD2 (5 bases each). CDR1 is SEHNR, CDR2 FQNEAQ, per germline (reference sequence). Trimming removed 3 bases at V and 5 bases at J, with 11 bases between. The CDR3 spans 14 residues. CDR3 bases: TGTGCCAGCAGCTTTACACCGGGACACAATGAGCAGTTCTTC. It yields the protein CASSFTPGHNEQFF.

The chain links TRBV5-6 to TRBJ1-2; possible D gene TRBD1, 5 bases. Per germline, CDR1 SGHDT and CDR2 YYEEEE. V was trimmed by 2 bases and J by 2 bases, leaving 7 bases between them. The CDR3 is 13 amino acids. Here the CDR3 reads CASSLGVNYGYTF. In DNA, the CDR3 is TGTGCCAGCAGCTTAGGGGTAAACTATGGCTACACCTTC. Using reference TRBV5-6 and TRBJ1-2 for the parts outside the CDR3, the full variable domain is DAGVTQSPTHLIKTRGQQVTLRCSPKSGHDTVSWYQQALGQGPQFIFQYYEEEERQRGNFPDRFSGHQFPNYSSELNVNALLLGDSALYLCASSLGVNYGYTFGSGTRLTVV.

This chain joins TRBV7-9 and TRBJ1-4; TRBD1 is a possible D gene (6 bases). The CDR3 is 14 amino acids. CDR1 is SEHNR, CDR2 FQNEAQ, per germline (reference sequence). Between the trimmed V and J ends, which lost 5 bases and 5 bases, there was a span of 12 bases. This CDR3 is CASSPGVANEKLFF. The CDR3 nucleotides read TGTGCCAGCAGCCCAGGGGTTGCCAATGAAAAACTGTTTTTT.

V usage is TRBV27 and J usage is TRBJ1-1, with a weak D call TRBD1 (5 bases). The germline gives CDR1 MNHEY, CDR2 SMNVEV (reference sequence). CDR3 size: 13 residues. Between the trimmed V and J ends, which lost 0 bases and 8 bases, there was a span of 10 bases. CDR3 in DNA: TGTGCCAGCAGTTTATCTGCGGGGACCGAAGCTTTCTTT. It encodes CASSLSAGTEAFF.

This sequence joins TRBV19 and TRBJ1-6; D gene ambiguous. V was shortened by 4 bases and J by 7 bases, with 20 bases between the two germline ends. CDR3 length: 17 amino acids. The germline gives CDR1 LNHDA, CDR2 SQIVND (reference sequence). The CDR3 sequence: CASSNGHQLTPNSPLHF. As DNA, the CDR3 is TGTGCCAGTAGTAACGGGCATCAGCTTACCCCCAATTCACCCCTCCACTTT.

The chain combines TRBV5-1 with TRBJ1-2; D not resolved. This CDR3 has 13 amino acids. Germline V lookup: CDR1 SGHRS, CDR2 YFSETQ. Trimming took 7 bases from V and 4 from J, leaving 14 bases between them. As DNA, the CDR3 is TGCGCCAGCGGAGACCGGGCTCCCTATGGCTACACCTTC. Translated, it gives CASGDRAPYGYTF.

This clone was observed a single time. The DNA for the CDR3 is TGTGCCAGTAGTTACAGTAAATCTGGCAATCAGCCCCAGCATTTT. It specifies CASSYSKSGNQPQHF. The chain joins TRBV19 to TRBJ1-5; D is uncertain. Germline V gives CDR1 LNHDA, CDR2 SQIVND (reference sequence). Deletions cut 5 bases from V and 2 bases from J, with 13 bases between. The CDR3 consists of 15 residues.

The chain combines TRBV30 with TRBJ1-5; TRBD1 aligns across 9 bases. Germline V gene lookup returns CDR1 GTSNPN and CDR2 SVGIG (reference sequence). The junction had 24 bases not matched to a gene; V was cut back by 0 bases and J by 0 bases. The CDR3 contains 23 residues. Here the CDR3 DNA reads TGTGCCTGGAGTGTACAGGGGGGACAGGGTGTTGGCTTTCACTACAATAGCAATCAGCCCCAGCATTTT. Encoded protein: CAWSVQGGQGVGFHYNSNQPQHF.

The CDR3 sequence: CASSPTQENQPQHF. CDR3 DNA: TGTGCCAGCAGCCCCACACAGGAGAATCAGCCCCAGCATTTT. The V and J genes are TRBV6-6 and TRBJ1-5; TRBD1 might be the D (5 bases). This CDR3 comprises 14 residues. V gave up 6 bases and J gave up 4 bases, with 13 bases separating them. Germline V gene data show CDR1 as MNHNY and CDR2 as SVGAGI (reference sequence).

The sample holds one count of this clone. Distinct nucleotide sequences in the sample also encode this CDR3. The chain couples TRBV11-2 to TRBJ2-1, with D perhaps matching TRBD1 (5 bases). The CDR3 extends over 11 amino acids. V gave up 5 bases and J gave up 10 bases, with 9 bases separating them. Germline-derived CDR1 and CDR2 are SGHAT and FQNNGV. CDR3 in amino acids: CASSLGREQFF. CDR3 sequence (DNA): TGTGCCAGCAGCCTGGGGCGAGAGCAGTTCTTC.

The rearrangement links TRBV10-1 to TRBJ1-6; the D is unclear. CDR1 is WNHNN, CDR2 SYGVQD, per germline (reference sequence). The CDR3 consists of 13 residues. The ends were cut back, 3 bases at V and 10 bases at J, with 10 bases in the middle. In DNA form, the CDR3 reads TGCGCCAGCAGTGATCGCACCGGCTCACCCCTCCACTTT. Translating gives CASSDRTGSPLHF.